The clone carrying this T cell receptor beta chain was seen only once. Its antigen is not identified. The germline V and J ends were trimmed by 5 bases and 3 bases, with 6 bases remaining between them. The CDR3 contains 12 residues. Germline lookup yields CDR1 SGHTS and CDR2 YDEGEE. The data were taken from a study of OX40 agonist ivuxolimab in advanced cancers. Looking at the study overall: Prior checkpoint blockade (anti-PD-1, anti-PD-L1 or anti-CTLA-4) was permitted; around 40% had it. Study-wide points: Among the lowest peripheral clonal expansion occurred in 0.1-3.0 mg/kg partial responders. Nonresponders, in some cases, also had low normalized T-cell clonal expansion. The specificity for antigen of the expanded peripheral T cells was not determined.

The assay was immunoSEQ multiplex PCR, and TCRdb's table has in-frame clones only and misses some. The sample comprises 85,000 or so clones, 65% to 90% of which are singletons, and under 2% rests with the top ten. Material: CD4+ or CD8+ T cells sorted from blood, obtained in a trial of the OX40 agonist ivuxolimab. This TCR was recovered from an adult with an advanced solid tumor such as melanoma, head and neck, liver or kidney cancer. The J gene is TRBJ1-3, the V gene TRBV5-8, with D unresolved. The CDR3 is CASSKYGNTIYF. DNA of the CDR3: TGTGCCAGCAGTAAATATGGAAACACCATATATTTT.